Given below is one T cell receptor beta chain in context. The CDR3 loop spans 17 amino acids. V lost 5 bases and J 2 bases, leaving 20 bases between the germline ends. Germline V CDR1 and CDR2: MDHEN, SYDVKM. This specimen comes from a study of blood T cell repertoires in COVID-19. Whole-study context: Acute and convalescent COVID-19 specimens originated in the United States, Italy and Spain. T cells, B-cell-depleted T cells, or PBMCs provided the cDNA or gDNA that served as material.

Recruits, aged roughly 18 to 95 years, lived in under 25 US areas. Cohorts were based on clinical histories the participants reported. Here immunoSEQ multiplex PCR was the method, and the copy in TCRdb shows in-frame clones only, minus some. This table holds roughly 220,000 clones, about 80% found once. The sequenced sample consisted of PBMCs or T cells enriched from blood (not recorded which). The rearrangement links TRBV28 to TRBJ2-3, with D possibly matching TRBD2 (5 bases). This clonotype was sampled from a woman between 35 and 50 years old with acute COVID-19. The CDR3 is CASSRLFLSANTDTQYF. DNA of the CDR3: TGTGCCAGCAGTCGGCTCTTTCTTAGCGCTAACACAGATACGCAGTATTTT.